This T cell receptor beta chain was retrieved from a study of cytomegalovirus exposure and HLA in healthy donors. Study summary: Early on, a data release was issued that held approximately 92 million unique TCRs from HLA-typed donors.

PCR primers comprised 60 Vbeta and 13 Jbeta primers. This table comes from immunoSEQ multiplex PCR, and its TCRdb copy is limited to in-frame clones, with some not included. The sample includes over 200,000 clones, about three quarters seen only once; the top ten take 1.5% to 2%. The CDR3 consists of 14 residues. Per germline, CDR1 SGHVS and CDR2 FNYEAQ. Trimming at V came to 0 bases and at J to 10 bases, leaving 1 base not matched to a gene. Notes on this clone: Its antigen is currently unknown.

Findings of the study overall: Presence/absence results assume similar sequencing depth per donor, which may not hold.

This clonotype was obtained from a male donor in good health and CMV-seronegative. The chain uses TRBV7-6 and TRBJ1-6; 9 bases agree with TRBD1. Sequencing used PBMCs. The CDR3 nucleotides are TGTGCCAGCAGCTTAGCCGGGACAGGGTCACCCCTCCACTTT. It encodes CASSLAGTGSPLHF.